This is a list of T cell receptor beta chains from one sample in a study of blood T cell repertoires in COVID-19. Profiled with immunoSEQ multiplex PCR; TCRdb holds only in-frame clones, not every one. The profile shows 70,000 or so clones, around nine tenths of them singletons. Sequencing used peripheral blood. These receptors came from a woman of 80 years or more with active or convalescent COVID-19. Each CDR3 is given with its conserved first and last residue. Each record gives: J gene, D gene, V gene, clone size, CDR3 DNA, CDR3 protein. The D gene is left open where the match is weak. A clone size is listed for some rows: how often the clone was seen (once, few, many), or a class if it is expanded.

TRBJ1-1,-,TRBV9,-,TGTGCCAGCAGCGCACTACAGGGAGGGAATTTGAAGGAGAACACTGAAGCTTTCTTT,CASSALQGGNLKENTEAFF
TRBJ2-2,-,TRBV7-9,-,TGTGCCAGCAGCCTCCGGGACACAATACCCGGGGAGCTGTTTTTT,CASSLRDTIPGELFF
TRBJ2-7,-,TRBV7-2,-,TGTGCCAGCAGGCTTACCGGCGGGGAAGCCTACGAGCAGTACTTC,CASRLTGGEAYEQYF
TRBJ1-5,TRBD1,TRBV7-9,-,TGTGCCAGCAGCTGGACAGGGGATAGCAATCAGCCCCAGCATTTT,CASSWTGDSNQPQHF
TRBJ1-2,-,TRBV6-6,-,TGTGCCAGCAACAGGGAGAGTCTGAGCTACACCTTC,CASNRESLSYTF
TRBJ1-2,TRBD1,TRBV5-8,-,TGTGCCAGCGCCGCCAGGGGGTCCGTTTATGGCTACACCTTC,CASAARGSVYGYTF
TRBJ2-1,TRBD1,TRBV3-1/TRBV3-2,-,TGTGCCAGCAGCCAAGAAGGGGACAGTTTTCGTGAGCAGTTCTTC,CASSQEGDSFREQFF
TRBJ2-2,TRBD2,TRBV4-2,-,TGTGCCAGCAGCCGTAGCGGGGCTAACACCGGGGAGCTGTTTTTT,CASSRSGANTGELFF
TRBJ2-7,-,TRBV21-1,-,TGTGCCAGCAGCAAAGTTGATCCTTTATCCGGGACAGGAGGATACGAGCAGTACTTC,CASSKVDPLSGTGGYEQYF
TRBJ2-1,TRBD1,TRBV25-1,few,TGTGCCAGCAGTCAATACAGGGGAGTAAATGAGCAGTTCTTC,CASSQYRGVNEQFF
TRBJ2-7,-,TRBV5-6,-,TGTGCCAGCAGCCGGGATGTGATGAGGTACGAGCAGTACTTC,CASSRDVMRYEQYF
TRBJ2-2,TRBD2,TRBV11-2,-,TGTGCCAGCAGCTCACCTAGCGGGGGGGCGGCCGGGGAGCTGTTTTTT,CASSSPSGGAAGELFF
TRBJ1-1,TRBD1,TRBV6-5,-,TGTGCCAGCAGTTACTCGTACAGGGGGGACACTGAAGCTTTCTTT,CASSYSYRGDTEAFF
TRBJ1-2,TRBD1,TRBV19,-,TGTGCCAGTAGTAGGGCGACAGGGGGCTACTATGGCTACACCTTC,CASSRATGGYYGYTF
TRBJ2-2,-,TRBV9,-,TGTGCCAGCAGCGTGGTTGGCGGCGACACCGGGGAGCTGTTTTTT,CASSVVGGDTGELFF
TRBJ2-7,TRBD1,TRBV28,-,TGTGCCAGCAGTCTGACACAGGGGCCCGAGCAGTACTTC,CASSLTQGPEQYF
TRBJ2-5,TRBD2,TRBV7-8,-,TGTGCCAGCAGCTTAGTTGCGGGGGGGACCCCGAGGACCCAGTACTTC,CASSLVAGGTPRTQYF
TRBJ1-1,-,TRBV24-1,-,TGTGCCACCAGCCCTCCAGGGGACACTGAAGCTTTCTTT,CATSPPGDTEAFF
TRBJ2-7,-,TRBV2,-,TGTGCCAGCAGTGTAAGGGGAGAGCAGTACTTC,CASSVRGEQYF
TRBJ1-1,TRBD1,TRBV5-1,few,TGCGCCAGCAGCTTGGCTCCGGGACAGGGGGCGCTTGGGACTGAAGCTTTCTTT,CASSLAPGQGALGTEAFF
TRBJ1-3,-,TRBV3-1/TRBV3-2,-,TGTGCCAGCAGCCAAGGACTTTATGGAAACACCATATATTTT,CASSQGLYGNTIYF
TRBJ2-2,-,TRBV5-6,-,TGTGCCAGCAGCTTGGACTTCAACACCGGGGAGCTGTTTTTT,CASSLDFNTGELFF